Listed below are T cell receptor beta chains from one sample, sequenced in a study of cytomegalovirus exposure and HLA in healthy donors. The data were produced by immunoSEQ multiplex PCR, yet TCRdb's version contains in-frame clones alone and is incomplete. The sample lists 150,000 to 200,000 clones, roughly three quarters occurring once. The sequencing input was PBMCs. These receptor sequences come from a male donor in good health and CMV-seropositive. Both conserved end residues are part of each CDR3. A D gene is named only where the DNA matches it firmly. Size tells how often a clone was seen (once, few, many) or the class of an expanded clone, and some rows leave it out.

j_call	d_call	clone_size	v_call	cdr3_nt	cdr3_aa
TRBJ1-1	-	-	TRBV6-1	TGTGCCAGCAGTGAAGCGTCAGAATGGGAAGCTTTCTTT	CASSEASEWEAFF
TRBJ1-1	-	-	TRBV18	TGTGCCAGCTCATCGGGTCAGAACACTGAAGCTTTCTTT	CASSSGQNTEAFF
TRBJ1-1	-	-	TRBV2	TGTGCCAGCAGTGGTCGTAGGGGTCTCGAAGGTGAAGCTTTCTTT	CASSGRRGLEGEAFF
TRBJ2-7	-	-	TRBV7-9	TGTGCCAGCAGCCTACCGGGGGAGACCTACGAGCAGTACTTC	CASSLPGETYEQYF
TRBJ1-4	TRBD1	-	TRBV15	TGTGCCACCAGGACAGGGCCTGCAACTAATGAAAAACTGTTTTTT	CATRTGPATNEKLFF
TRBJ1-5	TRBD1	-	TRBV9	TGTGCCAGCAGCGCTGGACAGGGAGGCCAGCCCCAGCATTTT	CASSAGQGGQPQHF
TRBJ2-7	TRBD2	-	TRBV10-2	TGCGCCAGCAGTGGGACCGGGACTAGTTACTACGAGCAGTACTTC	CASSGTGTSYYEQYF
TRBJ2-2	TRBD1	-	TRBV4-2	TGTGCCAGCAGCCAAGACGGGCAAGGGGGCAACACCGGGGAGCTGTTTTTT	CASSQDGQGGNTGELFF
TRBJ2-2	TRBD1	-	TRBV30	TGTGCCTGGCGATGGACAGGGGGGGCCGGGGAGCTGTTTTTT	CAWRWTGGAGELFF
TRBJ1-5	-	-	TRBV30	TGTGCCTGGAGTCCGGCGGGGGCGAATCAGCCCCAGCATTTT	CAWSPAGANQPQHF
TRBJ2-5	TRBD2	-	TRBV6-5	TGTGCCAGCAGTGTACTAGCGCCCACCCAAGAGACCCAGTACTTC	CASSVLAPTQETQYF
TRBJ1-4	-	few	TRBV6-5	TGTGCCAGCAGCCCTCAGGGAGGGGAACTGTTTTTT	CASSPQGGELFF
TRBJ1-2	TRBD1	-	TRBV7-8	TGTGCCAGCAGCTTAGCCAGGACAGGGGGCAAAGGTGGCTACACCTTC	CASSLARTGGKGGYTF
TRBJ1-3	-	-	TRBV2	TGTGCCAGCAGGGAGGCCCTATATTTTTTCAACACCATATATTTT	CASREALYFFNTIYF
TRBJ1-2	-	-	TRBV5-6	TGTGCCAGCAACCTTCAGGGGTCGGGCTATGGCTACACCTTC	CASNLQGSGYGYTF
TRBJ1-6	TRBD1	-	TRBV7-2	TGTGCCAGCAGCTTAGGGAGGGGGCCCTATAATTCACCCCTCCACTTT	CASSLGRGPYNSPLHF
TRBJ2-1	-	-	TRBV9	TGTGCCAGCAGCGCCTCGGACACCTCCTACAATGAGCAGTTCTTC	CASSASDTSYNEQFF
TRBJ1-1	TRBD1	few	TRBV7-2	TGTGCCAGCAGCCGCGGGACAGGGAACACTGAAGCTTTCTTT	CASSRGTGNTEAFF
TRBJ1-5	TRBD1	-	TRBV30	TGTGCCTGGAGTTCAGGGACAGGCGGTCAGCCCCAGCATTTT	CAWSSGTGGQPQHF
TRBJ2-3	-	-	TRBV13	TGTGCCAGCAGCTTAGGCTGGGGTGGGGGGAGCACAGATACGCAGTATTTT	CASSLGWGGGSTDTQYF
TRBJ2-1	TRBD1	-	TRBV5-1	TGCGCCAGCAGCCATCCTGGGACAGGGGGCCGGGATGAGCAGTTCTTC	CASSHPGTGGRDEQFF
TRBJ1-1	-	-	TRBV30	TGTGCCTGGAGTGTAGGGGCGGGGGGGATAAACACTGAAGCTTTCTTT	CAWSVGAGGINTEAFF
TRBJ1-5	-	few	TRBV6-1	TGTGCCAGCAGATTGGGGCGGGGGAATCAGCCCCAGCATTTT	CASRLGRGNQPQHF
TRBJ2-1	-	-	TRBV11-2	TGTGCCAGCAGCTTTAGCGTTTCCTACAATGAGCAGTTCTTC	CASSFSVSYNEQFF
TRBJ1-5	TRBD1	-	TRBV2	TGTGCCAGCAGTGTTTTATTTCGGGACAGTAATCAGCCCCAGCATTTT	CASSVLFRDSNQPQHF
TRBJ1-2	-	-	TRBV5-6	TGTGCCAGCAGCTTGGGACAGTATCGTGGCTACACCTTC	CASSLGQYRGYTF
TRBJ1-2	TRBD1	once	TRBV6-6	TGTGCCAGCAGCCGCAACAGGGGGCGAAAGGGCTACACCTTC	CASSRNRGRKGYTF
TRBJ2-7	TRBD2	-	TRBV6-5	TGTGCCAGCACGCCTAGCGGGGGGTCCTACGAGCAGTACTTC	CASTPSGGSYEQYF
TRBJ2-7	TRBD1	few	TRBV6-5	TGTGCCAGCACCCGGGACAGCACCTACGAGCAGTACTTC	CASTRDSTYEQYF
TRBJ1-2	TRBD1	-	TRBV6-5	TGTGCCGTTTCGACAGGGGCCCTCTATGGCTACACCTTC	CAVSTGALYGYTF
TRBJ2-5	TRBD2	-	TRBV7-6	TGTGCCAGCAGCAGTTCGGGGAGGGGACGCGGGGGGGCCGAAAAGACCCAGTACTTC	CASSSSGRGRGGAEKTQYF
TRBJ1-6	TRBD1	-	TRBV15	TGTGCCACCAGCAGTTCCACAGGGGGCTATAATTCACCCCTCCACTTT	CATSSSTGGYNSPLHF
TRBJ1-5	-	-	TRBV25-1	TGTGCCAGCAGTGAAAGGGGTGAAATCCAGCCCCAGCATTTT	CASSERGEIQPQHF
TRBJ2-1	TRBD2	-	TRBV7-9	TGTGCCAGCAGCTTACGTCGGCTAGCGGGGAACAATGAGCAGTTCTTC	CASSLRRLAGNNEQFF
TRBJ2-2	TRBD2	-	TRBV9	TGTGCCAGCAGCGGTGGGGGGGGACCCGGGGAGCTGTTTTTT	CASSGGGGPGELFF
TRBJ2-1	TRBD2	-	TRBV7-9	TGTGCCAGCAGCGAGAGAGGGACTAGCGACTCCTACAATGAGCAGTTCTTC	CASSERGTSDSYNEQFF
TRBJ2-7	TRBD2	-	TRBV7-9	TGTGCCAGCAGCCTCCCCGGGACTAAGGGCGAGCAGTACTTC	CASSLPGTKGEQYF
TRBJ1-1	-	-	TRBV5-4	TGTGCCAGCATCGGGACAATGAACACTGAAGCTTTCTTT	CASIGTMNTEAFF
TRBJ1-2	-	-	TRBV19	TGTGCCAGTAAAACAACAGGGAATGGCTACACCTTC	CASKTTGNGYTF
TRBJ2-3	-	-	TRBV5-1	TGCGCCAGCAGCTTGCTAACAGTCACAGATACGCAGTATTTT	CASSLLTVTDTQYF
TRBJ2-3	-	-	TRBV19	TGTGCCAGTAGCCAGGGGATGAGGGGTGCAGATACGCAGTATTTT	CASSQGMRGADTQYF
TRBJ2-5	TRBD2	-	TRBV7-8	TGTGCCAGCAGCTCTAGCGGGGGGGTCCAAGAGACCCAGTACTTC	CASSSSGGVQETQYF
TRBJ1-6	TRBD1	-	TRBV30	TGTGCCTGGAATGAGGACAGGAGCTCCTATAATTCACCCCTCCACTTT	CAWNEDRSSYNSPLHF
TRBJ1-1	-	-	TRBV19	TGTGCCAGTAGTATCTCAGTCATGAACACTGAAGCTTTCTTT	CASSISVMNTEAFF
TRBJ1-6	-	once	TRBV7-8	TGTGCCAGCAGCTTAGCCCTAACAGGGTTAGGTTCACCCCTCCACTTT	CASSLALTGLGSPLHF
TRBJ2-7	-	-	TRBV6-5	TGTGCCAGCAGTTACGTGGCTTTTTCTGGCTACGAGCAGTACTTC	CASSYVAFSGYEQYF
TRBJ2-7	-	-	TRBV4-2	TGTGCCAGCAGCCATGATATTCCGGGTGAAGGGGCCTACGAGCAGTACTTC	CASSHDIPGEGAYEQYF
TRBJ1-1	TRBD1	-	TRBV6-1	TGTGCCAGCAGTGAAGCGCAGGGACAGTCTGAAGCTTTCTTT	CASSEAQGQSEAFF
TRBJ2-7	TRBD1	-	TRBV2	TGTGCCAGCAGAAGGACAGGGCAATACGAGCAGTACTTC	CASRRTGQYEQYF
TRBJ2-3	TRBD2	-	TRBV11-2	TGTGCCAGCAGCTTAGAAATCGGGCGGGGGGCGAAACCAGATACGCAGTATTTT	CASSLEIGRGAKPDTQYF